This TCR beta chain was profiled in a study of memory CD4+ T cells and cytomegalovirus serostatus. Some clones are missing from TCRdb's copy, which holds only in-frame ones; the method was immunoSEQ multiplex PCR. This sample carries some 50,000 clones, 70% to 80% of them seen once, and the ten largest clones take roughly 1.7%. The CDR3 length is 15 residues. The V and J ends lost 4 bases and 11 bases, in that order; junction bases with no gene match: 16. CDR1 and CDR2 (germline): SGHTS, YDEGEE. Single viable CD3+CD4+CD8-CD45RO+ cells were sorted as the memory CD4+ T cells. Material: memory CD4+ T cells from blood. The receptor was isolated from an adult in good health and CMV-seronegative. The chain has TRBV5-8 and TRBJ2-7; 9 bases line up with TRBD1. DNA of the CDR3: TGTGCCAGCAGCCCGGACCCGGGACAGGGAAGGGAAAAGTACTTC. Amino acid sequence: CASSPDPGQGREKYF.